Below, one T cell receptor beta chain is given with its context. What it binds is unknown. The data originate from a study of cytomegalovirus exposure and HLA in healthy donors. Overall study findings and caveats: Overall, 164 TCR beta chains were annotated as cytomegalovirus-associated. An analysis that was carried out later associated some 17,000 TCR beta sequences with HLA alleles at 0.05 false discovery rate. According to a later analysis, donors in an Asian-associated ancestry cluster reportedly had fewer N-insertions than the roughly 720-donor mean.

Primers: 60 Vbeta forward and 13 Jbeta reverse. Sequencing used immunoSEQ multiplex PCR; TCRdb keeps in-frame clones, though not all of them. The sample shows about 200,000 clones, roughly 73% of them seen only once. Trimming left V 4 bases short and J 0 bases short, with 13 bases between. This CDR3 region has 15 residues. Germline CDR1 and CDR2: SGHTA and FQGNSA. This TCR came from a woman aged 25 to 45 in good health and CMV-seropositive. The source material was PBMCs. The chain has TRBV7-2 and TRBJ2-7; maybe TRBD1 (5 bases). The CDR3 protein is CASSSDTLSSYEQYF. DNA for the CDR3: TGTGCCAGCAGCTCGGACACCCTCAGCTCCTACGAGCAGTACTTC.